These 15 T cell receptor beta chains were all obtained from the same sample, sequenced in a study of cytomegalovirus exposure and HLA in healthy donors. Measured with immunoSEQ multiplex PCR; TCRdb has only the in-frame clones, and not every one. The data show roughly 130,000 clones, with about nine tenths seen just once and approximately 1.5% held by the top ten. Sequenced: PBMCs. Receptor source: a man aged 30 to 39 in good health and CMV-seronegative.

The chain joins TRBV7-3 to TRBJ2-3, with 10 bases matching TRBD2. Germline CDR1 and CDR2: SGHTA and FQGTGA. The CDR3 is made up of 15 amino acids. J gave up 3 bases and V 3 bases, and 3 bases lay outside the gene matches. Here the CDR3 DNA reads TGTGCCAGCAGCTTCACTAGCGGGACGACAGATACGCAGTATTTT. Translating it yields CASSFTSGTTDTQYF.

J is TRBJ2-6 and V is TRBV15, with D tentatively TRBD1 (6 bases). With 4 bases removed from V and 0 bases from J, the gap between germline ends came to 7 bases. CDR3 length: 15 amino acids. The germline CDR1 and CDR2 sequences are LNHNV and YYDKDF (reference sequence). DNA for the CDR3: TGTGCCACCAGCACAGGGGACTCTGGGGCCAACGTCCTGACTTTC. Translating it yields CATSTGDSGANVLTF. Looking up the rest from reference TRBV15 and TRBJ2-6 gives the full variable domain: DAMVIQNPRYQVTQFGKPVTLSCSQTLNHNVMYWYQQKSSQAPKLLFHYYDKDFNNEADTPDNFQSRRPNTSFCFLDIRSPGLGDTAMYLCATSTGDSGANVLTFGAGSRLTVL.

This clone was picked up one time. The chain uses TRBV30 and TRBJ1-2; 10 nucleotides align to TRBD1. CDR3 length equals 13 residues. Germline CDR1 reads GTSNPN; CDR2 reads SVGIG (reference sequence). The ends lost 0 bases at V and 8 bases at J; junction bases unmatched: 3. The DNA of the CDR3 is TGTGCCTGGAGTGTCGGGACAGGGGTCGGCTACACCTTC. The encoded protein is CAWSVGTGVGYTF. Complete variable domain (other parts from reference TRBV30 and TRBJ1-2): SQTIHQWPATLVQPVGSPLSLECTVEGTSNPNLYWYRQAAGRGLQLLFYSVGIGQISSEVPQNLSASRPQDRQFILSSKKLLLSDSGFYLCAWSVGTGVGYTFGSGTRLTVV.

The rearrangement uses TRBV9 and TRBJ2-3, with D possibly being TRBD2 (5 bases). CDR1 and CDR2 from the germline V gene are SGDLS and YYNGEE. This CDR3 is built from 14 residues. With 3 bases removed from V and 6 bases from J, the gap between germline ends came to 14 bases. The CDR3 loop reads CASSARPGTDTQYF. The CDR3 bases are TGTGCCAGCAGCGCCCGTCCGGGAACGGATACGCAGTATTTT.

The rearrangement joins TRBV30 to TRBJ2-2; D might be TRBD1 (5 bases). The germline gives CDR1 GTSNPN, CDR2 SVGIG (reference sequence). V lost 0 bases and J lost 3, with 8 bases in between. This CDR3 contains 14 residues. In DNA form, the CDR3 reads TGTGCCTGGAGTGTAAGGGGCTACACCGGGGAGCTGTTTTTT. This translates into CAWSVRGYTGELFF.

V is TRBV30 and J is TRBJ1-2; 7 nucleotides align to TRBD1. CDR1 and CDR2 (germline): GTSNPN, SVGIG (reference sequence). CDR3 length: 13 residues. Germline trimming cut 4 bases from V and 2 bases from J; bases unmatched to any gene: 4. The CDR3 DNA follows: TGTGCCTGGACGAAGGGACAGAACTATGGCTACACCTTC. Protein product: CAWTKGQNYGYTF.

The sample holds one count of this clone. The DNA for the CDR3 is TGCGCCAGCCTGAATACGGACAGACATAGCAATCAGCCCCAGCATTTT. This codes for CASLNTDRHSNQPQHF. This chain connects TRBV5-1 to TRBJ1-5; maybe TRBD1 (6 bases). The CDR3 consists of 16 residues. Per germline, CDR1 SGHRS and CDR2 YFSETQ. V was trimmed by 7 bases and J by 0 bases, leaving 17 bases between them.

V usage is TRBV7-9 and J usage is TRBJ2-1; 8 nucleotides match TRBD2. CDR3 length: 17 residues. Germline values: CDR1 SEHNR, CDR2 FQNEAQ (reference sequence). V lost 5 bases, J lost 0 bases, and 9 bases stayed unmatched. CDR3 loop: CASSTTSGRISYNEQFF. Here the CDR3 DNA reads TGTGCCAGCAGCACAACTAGCGGAAGGATCTCCTACAATGAGCAGTTCTTC. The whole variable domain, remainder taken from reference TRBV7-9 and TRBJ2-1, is DTGVSQNPRHKITKRGQNVTFRCDPISEHNRLYWYRQTLGQGPEFLTYFQNEAQLEKSRLLSDRFSAERPKGSFSTLEIQRTEQGDSAMYLCASSTTSGRISYNEQFFGPGTRLTVL.

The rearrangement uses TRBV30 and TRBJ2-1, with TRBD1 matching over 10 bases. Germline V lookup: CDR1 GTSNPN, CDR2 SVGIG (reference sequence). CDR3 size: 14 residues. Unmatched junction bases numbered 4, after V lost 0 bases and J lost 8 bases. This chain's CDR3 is CAWSVTGGLDEQFF. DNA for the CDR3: TGTGCCTGGAGTGTGACAGGGGGCTTGGATGAGCAGTTCTTC.

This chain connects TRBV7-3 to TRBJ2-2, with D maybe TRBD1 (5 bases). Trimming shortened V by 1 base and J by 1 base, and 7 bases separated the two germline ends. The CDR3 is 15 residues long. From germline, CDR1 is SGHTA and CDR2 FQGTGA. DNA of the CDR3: TGTGCCAGCAGCTTAATCAGGGAGAACACCGGGGAGCTGTTTTTT. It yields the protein CASSLIRENTGELFF.

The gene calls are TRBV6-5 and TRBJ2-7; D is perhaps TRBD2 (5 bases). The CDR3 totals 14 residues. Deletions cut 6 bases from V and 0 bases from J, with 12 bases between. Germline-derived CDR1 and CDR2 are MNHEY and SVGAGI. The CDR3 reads CASSLFGDSYEQYF. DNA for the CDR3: TGTGCCAGCAGCCTCTTCGGGGACTCCTACGAGCAGTACTTC.

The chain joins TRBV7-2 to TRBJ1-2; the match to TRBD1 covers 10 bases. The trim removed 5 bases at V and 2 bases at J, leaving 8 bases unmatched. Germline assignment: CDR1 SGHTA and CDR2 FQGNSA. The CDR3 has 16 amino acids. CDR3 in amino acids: CASSRQGALWNYGYTF. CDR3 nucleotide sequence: TGTGCCAGCAGCAGACAGGGGGCGTTGTGGAACTATGGCTACACCTTC.

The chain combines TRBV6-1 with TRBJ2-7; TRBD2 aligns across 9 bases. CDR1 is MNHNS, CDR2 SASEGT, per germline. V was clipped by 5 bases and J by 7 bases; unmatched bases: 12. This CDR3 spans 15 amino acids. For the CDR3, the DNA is TGTGCCAGCAGTAAAAATAGCGGGAGCGAGATGGAGCAGTACTTC. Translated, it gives CASSKNSGSEMEQYF.

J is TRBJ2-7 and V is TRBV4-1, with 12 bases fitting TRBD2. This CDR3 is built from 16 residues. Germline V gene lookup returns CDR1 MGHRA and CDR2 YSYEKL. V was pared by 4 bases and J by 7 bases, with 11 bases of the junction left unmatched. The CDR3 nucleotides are TGCGCCAGCAGCCGAGGACAGGGACTAGCGGGTCGAGAGCAGTACTTC. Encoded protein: CASSRGQGLAGREQYF.

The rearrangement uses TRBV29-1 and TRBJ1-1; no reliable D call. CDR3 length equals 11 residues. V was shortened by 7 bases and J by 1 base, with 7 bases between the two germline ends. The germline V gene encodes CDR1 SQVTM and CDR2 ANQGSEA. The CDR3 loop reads CSAYRNTEAFF. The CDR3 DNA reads TGCAGCGCGTACAGGAACACTGAAGCTTTCTTT.